The present TCR beta chain was sequenced within a study of siplizumab effects on memory and regulatory T cells. Findings of the study overall: Assignment of a naive or memory phenotype failed for roughly 75-95% of the proliferating CD4+ or CD8+ clones. Solely a minor proportion of alloreactive clones could be assigned to unstimulated subsets. Siplizumab led to significantly less abundant alloreactive sequences that could be traced back to unstimulated CD4+ memory cells.

Note on this clone: Antigen unknown.

Data came from immunoSEQ multiplex PCR; TCRdb stores just in-frame clones and leaves some out. The sample shows tens of thousands of clones, approximately 97% of them seen only once. Germline-derived CDR1 and CDR2 are MDHEN and SYDVKM. The CDR3 has 13 amino acids. Trimming shortened V by 6 bases and J by 2 bases, and 11 bases separated the two germline ends. The chain combines TRBV28 with TRBJ2-7; D possibly corresponds to TRBD2 (5 bases). This TCR derives from a human donor in good health. The material sequenced was naive CD4+ T cells sorted from blood. The CDR3 protein is CASSLASAYEQYF. The CDR3 nucleotides read TGTGCCAGCAGCCTAGCCTCCGCCTACGAGCAGTACTTC.